The 6 T cell receptor beta chains below come from one sample, sequenced in a study of T cell changes during pregnancy in multiple sclerosis. Generated by immunoSEQ multiplex PCR, the TCRdb table keeps only in-frame clones and is missing some. Of around 56,000 clones detected, 91% appear once; the ten largest clones hold 0.6% to 0.9%. Source: CD4+ T cells from peripheral blood mononuclear cells, taken in the first trimester of pregnancy. The receptors here all came from a female donor with multiple sclerosis, enrolled in a pregnancy study.

This chain connects TRBV4-3 to TRBJ2-5; 12 bases agree with TRBD2. The J segment lost 4 bases and the V segment lost 0 bases, leaving 6 bases of the junction unmatched. CDR3 length: 17 amino acids. Germline V gene sequence: CDR1 LGHNA, CDR2 YSLEER. CDR3 protein: CASSQDTSGGRVETQYF. Here the CDR3 DNA reads TGCGCCAGCAGCCAAGATACTAGCGGGGGGCGGGTAGAGACCCAGTACTTC.

The chain uses TRBV19 and TRBJ2-3; D is possibly TRBD1 (5 bases). There are 14 residues in the CDR3. V lost 5 bases, J lost 4 bases, and 13 bases lay in between. The germline CDR1 and CDR2 sequences are LNHDA and SQIVND (reference sequence). As DNA, the CDR3 is TGTGCCAGTAGTGGCAGGGTCCGATCAGATACGCAGTATTTT. Translated, it gives CASSGRVRSDTQYF.

CDR3 loop: CASSPQGRGQRGAFF. Written as DNA, the CDR3 is TGTGCCAGCAGCCCCCAGGGCAGGGGGCAGAGGGGAGCTTTCTTT. The chain recombines TRBV9 with TRBJ1-1; 8 bases match TRBD1. Germline lookup yields CDR1 SGDLS and CDR2 YYNGEE. The CDR3 is made up of 15 amino acids. V dropped 4 bases and J dropped 10; count of bases not matched to a gene: 15.

The genes are TRBV4-2 and TRBJ2-5; 10 positions agree with TRBD2. V was pared by 1 base and J by 1 base, with 6 bases of the junction left unmatched. Germline V gives CDR1 LGHNA, CDR2 YNFKEQ. This CDR3 has 17 amino acids. The CDR3 reads CASSQGASGGLQETQYF. The CDR3 coding sequence is TGTGCCAGCAGCCAAGGGGCTAGCGGGGGCCTCCAAGAGACCCAGTACTTC.

The genes are TRBV5-1 and TRBJ1-5; D unresolved. V was pared by 4 bases and J by 7 bases, with 18 bases between. CDR1 SGHRS and CDR2 YFSETQ come from the germline V gene. CDR3 length: 15 residues. The CDR3 sequence: CASSKRAAGVQPQHF. The CDR3 nucleotides are TGCGCCAGCAGCAAACGGGCGGCGGGTGTCCAGCCCCAGCATTTT.

The chain couples TRBV7-3 to TRBJ2-1; 8 positions agree with TRBD2. CDR3 length: 18 amino acids. After removal of 4 bases from V and 1 base from J, the junction contained 12 bases not matched to a gene. Per the germline V gene, CDR1 is SGHTA and CDR2 is FQGTGA. CDR3 in amino acids: CASSSIPLSGVSYNEQFF. The CDR3 DNA reads TGTGCCAGCAGCTCAATCCCCCTTAGCGGGGTATCCTACAATGAGCAGTTCTTC.